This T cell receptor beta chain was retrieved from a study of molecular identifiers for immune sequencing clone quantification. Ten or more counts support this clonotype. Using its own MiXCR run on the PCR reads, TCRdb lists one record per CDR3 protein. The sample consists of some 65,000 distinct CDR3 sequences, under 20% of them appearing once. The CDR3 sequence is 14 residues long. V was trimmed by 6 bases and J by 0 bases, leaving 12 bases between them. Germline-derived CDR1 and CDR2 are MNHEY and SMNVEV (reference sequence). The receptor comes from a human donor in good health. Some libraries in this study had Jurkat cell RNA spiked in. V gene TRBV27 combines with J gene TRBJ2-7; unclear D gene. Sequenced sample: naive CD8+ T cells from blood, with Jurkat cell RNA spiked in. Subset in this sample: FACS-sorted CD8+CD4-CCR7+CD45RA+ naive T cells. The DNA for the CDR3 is TGTGCCAGCAGCCTCCAAACAGACTCCTACGAGCAGTACTTC. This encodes CASSLQTDSYEQYF.